These 8 T cell receptor beta chains were all obtained from the same sample, sequenced in a study of blood T cell repertoires in COVID-19. Measured with immunoSEQ multiplex PCR; TCRdb has only the in-frame clones, and not every one. The table includes 470,000 or so clones, more than 85% detected once. Sequenced: peripheral blood. These receptors were obtained from a woman aged 30 to 39 with acute or convalescent COVID-19.

This clone was observed a single time. The chain has TRBV19 and TRBJ2-7; D ambiguous. Germline V gene lookup returns CDR1 LNHDA and CDR2 SQIVND (reference sequence). CDR3 length: 15 residues. V gave up 0 bases and J gave up 2 bases, with 11 bases separating them. DNA for the CDR3: TGTGCCAGTAGTATAGATCATGGGCTACCCTACGAGCAGTACTTC. Its translation is CASSIDHGLPYEQYF.

V and J are TRBV28 and TRBJ2-1, with D tentatively TRBD2 (6 bases). The V end lost 6 bases, the J end lost 4 bases, and 16 bases lay between the germline ends. CDR1 and CDR2 (germline): MDHEN, SYDVKM. The CDR3 length is 15 residues. CDR3 region: CASRASSAGYNEQFF. The CDR3 coding sequence is TGTGCCAGCAGAGCATCTAGCGCCGGGTACAATGAGCAGTTCTTC. Together with reference TRBV28 and TRBJ2-1, the CDR3 gives the full variable domain: DVKVTQSSRYLVKRTGEKVFLECVQDMDHENMFWYRQDPGLGLRLIYFSYDVKMKEKGDIPEGYSVSREKKERFSLILESASTNQTSMYLCASRASSAGYNEQFFGPGTRLTVL.

Only one count was recorded for this clone. CDR3 loop: CASSYDGVGTEAFF. The CDR3 DNA reads as TGTGCCAGCAGTTACGACGGGGTGGGGACTGAAGCTTTCTTT. The chain joins TRBV6-5 to TRBJ1-1; D call uncertain. CDR1 and CDR2 from the germline V gene are MNHEY and SVGAGI. The CDR3 is 14 amino acids. V was trimmed by 2 bases and J by 5 bases, leaving 12 bases between them.

This sequence joins TRBV7-9 and TRBJ2-5; TRBD1 might be the D (5 bases). The length of the CDR3 is 16 residues. Germline V gene sequence: CDR1 SEHNR, CDR2 FQNEAQ (reference sequence). Trimming took off 5 bases at V and 1 base at J, with 17 bases between the two ends. The CDR3 protein is CASSDETKGIQETQYF. DNA for the CDR3: TGTGCCAGCAGCGACGAAACCAAGGGGATCCAAGAGACCCAGTACTTC. Full variable domain (missing parts from reference TRBV7-9 and TRBJ2-5): DTGVSQNPRHKITKRGQNVTFRCDPISEHNRLYWYRQTLGQGPEFLTYFQNEAQLEKSRLLSDRFSAERPKGSFSTLEIQRTEQGDSAMYLCASSDETKGIQETQYFGPGTRLLVL.

V usage is TRBV5-5 and J usage is TRBJ2-7; TRBD2 agrees at 9 bases. The trim removed 3 bases at V and 3 bases at J, leaving 10 bases unmatched. Germline V CDR1 and CDR2: SGHKS, YYEKEE (reference sequence). There are 16 residues in the CDR3. This chain's CDR3 is CASSSPERGEIYEQYF. The CDR3 nucleotides are TGTGCCAGCAGCTCCCCCGAGCGGGGGGAAATCTACGAGCAGTACTTC. The full variable domain, with the rest looked up from reference TRBV5-5 and TRBJ2-7, is DAGVTQSPTHLIKTRGQQVTLRCSPISGHKSVSWYQQVLGQGPQFIFQYYEKEERGRGNFPDRFSARQFPNYSSELNVNALLLGDSALYLCASSSPERGEIYEQYFGPGTRLTVT.

This clone was counted a single time. Other DNA variants within this sample encode the same CDR3. The V gene is TRBV7-9, the J gene TRBJ1-1, with D possibly TRBD1 on 5 matching bases. V was clipped by 1 base and J by 4 bases, with 7 bases between them. Germline lookup yields CDR1 SEHNR and CDR2 FQNEAQ (reference sequence). The CDR3 consists of 13 residues. This chain's CDR3 is CASSLGQGTEAFF. The CDR3 nucleotides are TGTGCCAGCAGCTTAGGCCAGGGCACTGAAGCTTTCTTT.

The chain carries TRBV5-1 and TRBJ2-1; D is uncertain. Germline CDR1 reads SGHRS; CDR2 reads YFSETQ. The CDR3 has 13 amino acids. Trimming shortened V by 5 bases and J by 0 bases, and 6 bases separated the two germline ends. The CDR3 coding sequence is TGCGCCAGCAGAGAGAGCTCCTACAATGAGCAGTTCTTC. Protein: CASRESSYNEQFF.

This chain links TRBV28 with TRBJ1-6, with TRBD1 matching over 11 bases. Trimming cost V 6 bases and J 5 bases; bases outside gene matches: 6. The CDR3 has 16 residues. Germline CDR1 reads MDHEN; CDR2 reads SYDVKM. The CDR3 DNA reads TGTGCCAGCAGCCCGGACAGGGGGCGTGATAATTCACCCCTCCACTTT. The encoded protein is CASSPDRGRDNSPLHF.